This is a list of T cell receptor beta chains from one sample in a study of cytomegalovirus exposure and HLA in healthy donors. The data were produced by immunoSEQ multiplex PCR, yet TCRdb's version contains in-frame clones alone and is incomplete. The table includes about 150,000 clones, more than 75% detected once. Source material: PBMCs. The origin of the receptors is a man aged 25 to 40 in good health and CMV-seropositive. CDR3s include the opening cysteine and the closing phenylalanine or tryptophan. D genes are given only for firm matches. Expanded clones get a size class; other rows say once, few or many, or leave the size out.

cdr3_nt	cdr3_aa	v_call	j_call	d_call	clone_size	cdr3_length
TGTGCCAGCAGTTACTCCCCGACAGGGGGCTACGAGCAGTACTTC	CASSYSPTGGYEQYF	TRBV6-5	TRBJ2-7	TRBD1	few	15
TGTGCCAGCAGCTGGCCTAGCGGGGGGGTAGAGACCCAGTACTTC	CASSWPSGGVETQYF	TRBV7-9	TRBJ2-5	TRBD2	-	15
TGTGCCAGCAGCACCCGACAGGGCAATCAGCCCCAGCATTTT	CASSTRQGNQPQHF	TRBV7-2	TRBJ1-5	-	once	14
TGTGCCAGCAGCGTAGATGGCAGCAATCAGCCCCAGCATTTT	CASSVDGSNQPQHF	TRBV9	TRBJ1-5	-	once	14
TGCAGCGTTGACCGAGCGGGAGGATATGAGCAGTTCTTC	CSVDRAGGYEQFF	TRBV29-1	TRBJ2-1	TRBD2	-	13
TGTGCCAGCAGCTTCTTTCAGGGGCAGGGCGGGGAGCTGTTTTTT	CASSFFQGQGGELFF	TRBV5-5	TRBJ2-2	-	-	15
TGTGCCAGCAGCAAAGCAGACAGGGCCTACGAGCAGTACTTC	CASSKADRAYEQYF	TRBV7-2	TRBJ2-7	TRBD1	-	14
TGTGCCAGCAGTGGCCAGCGGGGGGGCTCCTACAATGAGCAGTTCTTC	CASSGQRGGSYNEQFF	TRBV6-1	TRBJ2-1	TRBD2	-	16
TGTGCCAGCAGCCCCGGACAGGGCTCTGGAAACACCATATATTTT	CASSPGQGSGNTIYF	TRBV5-4	TRBJ1-3	TRBD1	-	15
TGTGCCAGCCTCTCAACAGGCTCCTACGAGCAGTACTTC	CASLSTGSYEQYF	TRBV28	TRBJ2-7	-	-	13
TGTGCCGGGGCGGGGGAGGCAGAGACCCAGTACTTC	CAGAGEAETQYF	TRBV11-2	TRBJ2-5	TRBD2	-	12